This T cell receptor beta chain was captured by sequencing in a study of identical twins. Notes on the study in general: Models underestimated how often monozygotic twins shared out-of-frame TCR alpha. For out-of-frame alpha sequences shared by twins, low generation probability was in excess. Not following the same donors, the study drew its conclusions from cross-sectional statistical analysis. Invariant MAIT and iNKT cells could partly confound zero-insertion analyses.

This clonotype was counted many times. The antigen remains unidentified. One entry per CDR3 protein results from TCRdb running MiXCR on the 5' RACE reads. The sample consists of around 100,000 distinct CDR3 sequences, under 7% of them appearing once. Sequenced sample: memory T cells sorted from blood. The sequence was collected from a woman aged 45-59 years in good health.

The chain's CDR3 is CASSLETSGSHEQYF. DNA for the CDR3: TGTGCCAGCAGCCTAGAAACTAGCGGGAGTCACGAGCAGTACTTC. The chain combines TRBV7-2 with TRBJ2-7, with 11 bases aligning to TRBD2. This CDR3 spans 15 amino acids. V shed 5 bases, J shed 5 bases, and the junction held 8 bases outside the gene matches. Germline-derived CDR1 and CDR2 are SGHTA and FQGNSA.